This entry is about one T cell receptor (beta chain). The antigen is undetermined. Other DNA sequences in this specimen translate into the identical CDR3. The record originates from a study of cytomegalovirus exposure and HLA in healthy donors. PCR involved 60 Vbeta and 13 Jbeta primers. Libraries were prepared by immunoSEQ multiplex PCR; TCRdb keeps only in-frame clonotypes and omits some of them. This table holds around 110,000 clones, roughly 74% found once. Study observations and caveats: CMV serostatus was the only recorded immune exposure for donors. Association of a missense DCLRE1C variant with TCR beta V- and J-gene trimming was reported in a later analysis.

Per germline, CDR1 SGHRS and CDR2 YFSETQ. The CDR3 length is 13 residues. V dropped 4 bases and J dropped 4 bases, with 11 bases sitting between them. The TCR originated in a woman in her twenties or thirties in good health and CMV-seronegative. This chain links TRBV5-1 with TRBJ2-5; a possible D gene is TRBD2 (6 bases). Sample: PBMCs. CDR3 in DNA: TGCGCCAGCAGCACCGGGGGTGGAGAGACCCAGTACTTC. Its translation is CASSTGGGETQYF.